The TCR beta chain described here comes from a study of CXCR3-negative and CXCR3-positive naive CD8 T cells. The CDR3 consists of 14 residues. Germline CDR1 LNHDA, CDR2 SQIVND (reference sequence). Among CD8+ T cells, naive ones were CD45RO-CCR7+CD27+CD95-. TRB cDNA was prepared as libraries by UMI-labeled 5' RACE. TCRdb re-called the 5' RACE reads; every CDR3 protein appears as one record, without DNA. This sample lists about 150,000 distinct CDR3 sequences; its ten largest clones have 0.25% to 0.35%. Study-wide results and caveats: The study found CXCR3 expression partially decreased after cryopreservation and ran most assays on fresh PBMCs. Within a donor, both naive subsets shared TRBV-TRBJ usage, unlike memory cells. Both of the naive subsets showed about the same high diversity, but memory CD8+ cells had much less. Naive cells with CXCR3 showed TRB CDR3s that were more hydrophobic than those in CXCR3-negative naive cells.

A word on this clonotype: Its antigen is unknown.

The chain employs TRBV19 and TRBJ1-1; absent DNA, TCRdb's TRBD1 call cannot be checked. The sample consisted of naive CXCR3+ CD8+ T cells from blood. Noted subset: CD45RO-CCR7+CD27+CD95- naive CD8+ T cells expressing CXCR3 (TNR3+). The TCR sequence derives from a human donor in good health. Some clones in this sample may be carry-over from other donors' samples. The CDR3 loop is CASSVDRENTEAFF.